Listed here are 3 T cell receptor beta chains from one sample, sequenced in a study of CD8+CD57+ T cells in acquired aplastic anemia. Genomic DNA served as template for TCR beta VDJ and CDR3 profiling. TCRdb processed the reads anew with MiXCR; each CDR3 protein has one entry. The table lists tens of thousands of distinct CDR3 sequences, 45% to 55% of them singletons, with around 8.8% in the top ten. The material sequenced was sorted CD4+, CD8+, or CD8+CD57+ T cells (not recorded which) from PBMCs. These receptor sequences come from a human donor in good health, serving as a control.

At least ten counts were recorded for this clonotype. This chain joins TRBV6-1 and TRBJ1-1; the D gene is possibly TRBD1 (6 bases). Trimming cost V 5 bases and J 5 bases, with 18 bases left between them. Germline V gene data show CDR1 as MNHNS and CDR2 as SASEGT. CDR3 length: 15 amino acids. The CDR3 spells CASSIPTGMWTEAFF. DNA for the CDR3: TGTGCCAGCAGTATTCCAACAGGGATGTGGACTGAAGCTTTCTTT.

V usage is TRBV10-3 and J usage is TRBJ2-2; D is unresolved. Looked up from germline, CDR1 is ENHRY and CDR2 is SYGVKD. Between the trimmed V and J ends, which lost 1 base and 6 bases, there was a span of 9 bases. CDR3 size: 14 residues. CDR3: CAISEYGASGELFF. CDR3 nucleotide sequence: TGTGCCATCAGTGAGTATGGCGCCTCCGGGGAGCTGTTTTTT.

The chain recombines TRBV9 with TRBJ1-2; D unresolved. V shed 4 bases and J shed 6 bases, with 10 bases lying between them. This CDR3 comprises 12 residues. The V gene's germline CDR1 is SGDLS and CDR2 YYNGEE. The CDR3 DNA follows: TGTGCCAGCAGCCCTGACGCTGATGGCTACACCTTC. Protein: CASSPDADGYTF.